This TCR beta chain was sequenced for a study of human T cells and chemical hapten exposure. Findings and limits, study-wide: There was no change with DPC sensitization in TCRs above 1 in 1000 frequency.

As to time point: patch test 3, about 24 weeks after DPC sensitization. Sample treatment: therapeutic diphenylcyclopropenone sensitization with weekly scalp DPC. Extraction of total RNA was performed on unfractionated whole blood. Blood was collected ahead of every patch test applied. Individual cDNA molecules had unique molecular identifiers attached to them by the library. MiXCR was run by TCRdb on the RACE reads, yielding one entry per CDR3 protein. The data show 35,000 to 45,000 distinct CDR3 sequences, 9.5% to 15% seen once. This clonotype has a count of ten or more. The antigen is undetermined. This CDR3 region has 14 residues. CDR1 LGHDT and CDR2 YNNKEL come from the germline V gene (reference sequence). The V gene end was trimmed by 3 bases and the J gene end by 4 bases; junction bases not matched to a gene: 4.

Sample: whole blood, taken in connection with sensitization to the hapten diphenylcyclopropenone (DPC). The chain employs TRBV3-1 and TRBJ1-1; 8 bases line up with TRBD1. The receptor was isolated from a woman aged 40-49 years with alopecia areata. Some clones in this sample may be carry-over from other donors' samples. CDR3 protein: CASSQDQGATEAFF. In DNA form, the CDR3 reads TGTGCCAGCAGCCAGGATCAGGGGGCCACTGAAGCTTTCTTT.